These 24 T cell receptor beta chains were sequenced from one sample in a study of regulatory T cells in long-lasting Graves disease (dated by TCRdb to the early 2020s). Library method: multiplex PCR. This sample was sequenced with an Illumina HiSeq 4000. CDR3 regions were amplified by Arm-PCR with iRepertoire HTBI primers to construct TCR beta libraries. Clones were called with MiXCR by TCRdb after fastp trimmed the public reads at Q25, and only in-frame beta chains were retained. Identical CDR3 protein sequences are pooled into one entry, listed with their most common genes and DNA. The sample includes hundreds of thousands of distinct CDR3 sequences, with around 16% observed a single time. Of the sample, roughly 8% is held by the ten largest clones. This specimen's time point label, interpreted: newly diagnosed GD, antithyroid drugs for less than 3 months. For both TCR sequencing and RNA sequencing, RNA was extracted from PBMCs in TRIzol.

The same sample was also used in a study of T cells in Graves' hyperthyroidism and ophthalmopathy.

The starting material was peripheral blood mononuclear cells (PBMCs), obtained at new diagnosis, from a patient treated with antithyroid drugs. These receptor sequences come from a woman aged 40 to 49 with Graves disease. Donor details come from another sample of the same person, matched by shared clones.

This clonotype was seen at least ten times. This sequence joins TRBV28 and TRBJ2-7; D gene unclear. The CDR3 has 12 residues. Germline lookup yields CDR1 MDHEN and CDR2 SYDVKM. V was trimmed by 6 bases and J by 4 bases, leaving 10 bases between them. CDR3 in DNA: TGTGCCAGCAGAGTTATTGGGTACGAGCAGTACTTC. Encoded protein: CASRVIGYEQYF.

Concerning this clonotype: A much larger clone sits a single nucleotide away, making a read error possible. The chain employs TRBV19 and TRBJ2-1, with 10 bases lining up with TRBD1. V lost 6 bases and J lost 3; bases outside the gene matches: 11. The CDR3 is 17 amino acids. Per the germline V gene, CDR1 is LNHDA and CDR2 is SQIVND (reference sequence). The CDR3 nucleotides read TGTGCCAGTAGCCTGGGGACAGGGGAATCCAACTACAATGAGCAGTTCTTC. Its protein is CASSLGTGESNYNEQFF. The full variable domain, completed using reference TRBV19 and TRBJ2-1, is DGGITQSPKYLFRKEGQNVTLSCEQNLNHDAMYWYRQDPGQGLRLIYYSQIVNDFQKGDIAEGYSVSREKKESFPLTVTSAQKNPTAFYLCASSLGTGESNYNEQFFGPGTRLTVL.

This clonotype was counted between two and nine times. This chain links TRBV2 with TRBJ2-5; 9 bases map to TRBD1. The CDR3 spans 14 residues. CDR1 is SNHLY, CDR2 FYNNEI, per germline. V was clipped by 6 bases and J by 1 base; unmatched bases: 3. CDR3 DNA sequence: TGTGCCAGCAGCGTGACAGGGGGCCAAGAGACCCAGTACTTC. Protein sequence: CASSVTGGQETQYF.

There are many counts of this clonotype. The chain carries TRBV6-1 and TRBJ1-1, with D possibly TRBD1 on 6 matching bases. The V gene lost 6 bases and the J gene lost 3 bases, with 20 bases spanning the gap. The CDR3 length is 16 residues. CDR1 is MNHNS, CDR2 SASEGT, per germline. The CDR3 nucleotides are TGTGCCAGCAGACGTACTAAGCAGGGGCTCGACACTGAAGCTTTCTTT. Its protein product is CASRRTKQGLDTEAFF.

The chain employs TRBV10-3 and TRBJ1-2, with D unresolved. V dropped 5 bases and J dropped 7 bases, with 14 bases sitting between them. CDR3 length: 13 amino acids. Germline V gene sequence: CDR1 ENHRY, CDR2 SYGVKD. The CDR3, as DNA: TGTGCCATCAGTCTTGGACCGACGGCTGGCTACACCTTC. Encoded protein: CAISLGPTAGYTF.

This clonotype has a count of ten or more. The chain links TRBV5-6 to TRBJ2-7; 9 bases line up with TRBD1. After removal of 2 bases from V and 5 bases from J, the junction contained 5 bases not matched to a gene. Germline V gene lookup returns CDR1 SGHDT and CDR2 YYEEEE. The CDR3 is made up of 14 amino acids. The CDR3 coding sequence is TGTGCCAGCAGCTTCAGTACAGGGGGCAACGAGCAGTACTTC. Protein sequence: CASSFSTGGNEQYF.

This clonotype was seen more than once but under ten times. This chain joins TRBV9 and TRBJ2-3, with unresolved D. V lost 3 bases, J lost 4 bases, and 12 bases lay in between. The CDR3 has 14 amino acids. Per germline, CDR1 SGDLS and CDR2 YYNGEE. The CDR3 loop is CASSGSVGADTQYF. CDR3 coding DNA: TGTGCCAGCAGCGGGAGTGTGGGCGCAGATACGCAGTATTTT.

The chain couples TRBV19 to TRBJ1-2; maybe TRBD1 (5 bases). Germline lookup yields CDR1 LNHDA and CDR2 SQIVND (reference sequence). The V end was cut by 1 base, the J end by 5 bases, with 8 bases between. This CDR3 comprises 13 residues. The CDR3 is CASSIAGPYGYTF. The CDR3 DNA is TGTGCCAGTAGTATAGCGGGGCCTTATGGCTACACCTTC.

This clonotype was picked up one time. A read error is possible here, since a much larger clone lies one base away. The V gene is TRBV2, the J gene TRBJ2-7; 8 nucleotides match TRBD1. The CDR3 has 14 residues. The V gene's germline CDR1 is SNHLY and CDR2 FYNNEI. CDR3 sequence reads: CASRGQVLSHEQYF. Written as DNA, the CDR3 is TGTGCCAGCAGGGGACAGGTGCTCTCCCACGAGCAGTACTTC.

This rearrangement joins TRBV29-1 to TRBJ2-7; D remains ambiguous. Germline lookup yields CDR1 SQVTM and CDR2 ANQGSEA. The V and J ends lost 4 bases and 5 bases respectively, with 9 bases between them. The CDR3 is 11 residues long. CDR3 bases: TGCAGCGTTGGGCAGCGCAACGAGCAGTACTTC. Protein: CSVGQRNEQYF.

V is TRBV19 and J is TRBJ2-1, with 12 bases that match TRBD2. Germline V lookup: CDR1 LNHDA, CDR2 SQIVND (reference sequence). Losses at the gene ends were 7 bases for V and 7 bases for J; bases not matched to a gene: 5. The CDR3 runs 14 residues. CDR3 in DNA: TGTGCCAGTAAACAAGGACTAGCGGGGAATGAGCAGTTCTTC. Encoded protein: CASKQGLAGNEQFF.

This clonotype has just a few counts. The chain has TRBV14 and TRBJ1-4; D is uncertain. Germline CDR1 SGHDN, CDR2 FVKESK. V lost 1 base, J lost 0 bases, and 15 bases lay in between. The CDR3 extends over 18 amino acids. The CDR3: CASSQVLGSDATNEKLFF. The CDR3 DNA follows: TGTGCCAGCAGCCAAGTCTTAGGGAGTGATGCAACTAATGAAAAACTGTTTTTT.

The rearrangement links TRBV6-8 to TRBJ2-3; 8 bases match TRBD2. This CDR3 has 17 residues. V gave up 2 bases and J gave up 5 bases; unmatched junction bases: 12. The germline CDR1 and CDR2 sequences are MNHGY and SAAAGT. The CDR3 sequence: CASSYGAETSELDTQYF. CDR3 nucleotide sequence: TGTGCCAGCAGTTACGGGGCGGAGACTAGCGAGCTAGATACGCAGTATTTT.

The V call is TRBV5-1, the J call TRBJ2-7; no definite D call. This CDR3 has 11 residues. Trimming removed 3 bases from V and 6 bases from J, with 7 bases in between. Germline V gives CDR1 SGHRS, CDR2 YFSETQ. In DNA, the CDR3 is TGCGCCAGCAGCTCCAATACCGAGCAGTACTTC. It is translated as CASSSNTEQYF.

This clonotype occurred many times. V gene TRBV5-6 combines with J gene TRBJ1-2; 9 bases match TRBD1. CDR1 and CDR2 (germline): SGHDT, YYEEEE. The CDR3 sequence is 12 residues long. The V and J ends lost 1 base and 10 bases, in that order; junction bases with no gene match: 2. Written as DNA, the CDR3 is TGTGCCAGCAGCTTGAGGGACAGGGACTACACCTTC. This translates into CASSLRDRDYTF.

This clonotype was detected ten times or more. The chain couples TRBV14 to TRBJ2-7, with TRBD1 matching over 7 bases. Germline CDR1 SGHDN, CDR2 FVKESK. This CDR3 contains 13 residues. Trimming removed 3 bases from V and 6 bases from J; junction bases left unmatched: 5. The CDR3 DNA follows: TGTGCCAGCAGCCAGGACAGGATCGGCGAGCAGTACTTC. This gives the protein CASSQDRIGEQYF.

J is TRBJ2-1 and V is TRBV2, with TRBD1 matching over 8 bases. This CDR3 region has 15 residues. V lost 6 bases and J lost 5; bases outside the gene matches: 9. The germline V gene encodes CDR1 SNHLY and CDR2 FYNNEI. The CDR3: CASSKDREDDNEQFF. In DNA, the CDR3 is TGTGCCAGCAGCAAGGACAGGGAGGACGACAATGAGCAGTTCTTC.

CDR3 in amino acids: CASSLAPTGYEQYF. CDR3 nucleotide sequence: TGTGCCAGCAGCTTAGCCCCGACAGGCTACGAGCAGTACTTC. The chain has TRBV7-2 and TRBJ2-7; maybe TRBD1 (6 bases). The CDR3 contains 14 residues. V was trimmed by 0 bases and J by 3 bases, leaving 9 bases between them. Per germline, CDR1 SGHTA and CDR2 FQGNSA.

This clonotype was detected many times. CDR3: CASSLTASDYNEQFF. Written as DNA, the CDR3 is TGTGCCAGCAGCTTAACGGCTAGCGACTACAATGAGCAGTTCTTC. The rearrangement uses TRBV7-3 and TRBJ2-1; D might be TRBD2 (6 bases). Germline lookup yields CDR1 SGHTA and CDR2 FQGTGA. The CDR3 length is 15 residues. Deletions cut 0 bases from V and 3 bases from J, with 9 bases between.

As concerns this clonotype: It may be a read error: a sequence one base away is much more abundant. This chain connects TRBV7-9 to TRBJ2-1; D is unresolved. From germline, CDR1 is SEHNR and CDR2 FQNEAQ (reference sequence). The CDR3 is 15 residues long. The CDR3 here is CASSLTGRTHNEQLF. CDR3 nucleotides: TGTGCCAGCAGCTTAACGGGTCGTACGCACAATGAGCAGTTATTC.

This clonotype was observed many times. The chain joins TRBV7-9 to TRBJ2-5, with 11 bases matching TRBD1. The ends lost 4 bases at V and 4 bases at J; junction bases unmatched: 5. Germline V CDR1 and CDR2: SEHNR, FQNEAQ (reference sequence). CDR3 length equals 15 residues. The CDR3 DNA sequence: TGTGCCAGCAGCTCCCGGACAGGGGGCGGAGAGACCCAGTACTTC. Translated, it gives CASSSRTGGGETQYF.

The chain combines TRBV25-1 with TRBJ1-1; D is uncertain. The CDR3 has 15 amino acids. Trimming cost V 3 bases and J 11 bases, with 22 bases left between them. Germline V gives CDR1 MGHDK, CDR2 SYGVNS. This CDR3 is CASSDPRAGRAEAFF. The CDR3, as DNA: TGTGCCAGCAGTGATCCCCGCGCAGGCCGGGCAGAGGCTTTCTTT.

This clonotype showed up just a few times. The chain employs TRBV30 and TRBJ2-2, with 10 bases fitting TRBD1. This CDR3 is built from 14 residues. The junction had 5 bases not matched to a gene; V was cut back by 3 bases and J by 7 bases. Germline V CDR1 and CDR2: GTSNPN, SVGIG (reference sequence). As DNA, the CDR3 is TGTGCCTGGAGCCCGGACAGGGGGGGCGGGGAGCTGTTTTTT. This codes for CAWSPDRGGGELFF.

This clonotype showed up many times. The genes are TRBV28 and TRBJ2-7, with 7 bases identical to TRBD1. The ends lost 5 bases at V and 7 bases at J; junction bases unmatched: 11. The CDR3 is 14 residues long. Germline CDR1 reads MDHEN; CDR2 reads SYDVKM. CDR3 sequence: CASSPRDSDKEQYF. Written as DNA, the CDR3 is TGTGCCAGCAGTCCCCGGGACAGCGATAAGGAGCAGTACTTC.